Below, 20 T cell receptor beta chains from the same sample are listed, as sequenced in a study of blood T cell repertoires in COVID-19. Libraries were prepared by immunoSEQ multiplex PCR; TCRdb keeps only in-frame clonotypes and omits some of them. The sample lists 90,000 to 100,000 clones; approximately 80% were seen once. The sequenced sample consisted of peripheral blood. The receptors come from a man aged 60 to 69 with acute or convalescent COVID-19.

The V gene is TRBV2, the J gene TRBJ2-2; unclear D gene. V shed 3 bases and J shed 3 bases, with 5 bases lying between them. The CDR3 length is 13 residues. Per germline, CDR1 SNHLY and CDR2 FYNNEI. The CDR3 region is CASSDRYTGELFF. Here the CDR3 DNA reads TGTGCCAGCAGTGACCGGTACACCGGGGAGCTGTTTTTT.

The gene calls are TRBV7-2 and TRBJ1-5; 9 bases line up with TRBD1. The germline V gene has CDR1 SGHTA and CDR2 FQGNSA. This CDR3 region has 17 residues. V lost 5 bases, J lost 0 bases, and 8 bases stayed unmatched. DNA of the CDR3: TGTGCCAGCAGCAAGGACAGGGGCCCGAATAGCAATCAGCCCCAGCATTTT. Its protein is CASSKDRGPNSNQPQHF.

The gene calls are TRBV5-8 and TRBJ2-7; 10 nucleotides match TRBD1. The germline V gene encodes CDR1 SGHTS and CDR2 YDEGEE. V dropped 3 bases and J dropped 4; count of bases not matched to a gene: 4. This CDR3 has 14 residues. CDR3 sequence: CASSSRDRGYEQYF. Here the CDR3 DNA reads TGTGCCAGCAGCTCCCGGGACAGGGGTTACGAGCAGTACTTC.

The J gene is TRBJ2-3, the V gene TRBV5-4; perhaps TRBD2 as D (5 bases). Per germline, CDR1 SGHNT and CDR2 YYREEE (reference sequence). Deletions cut 4 bases from V and 10 bases from J, with 13 bases between. The CDR3 is made up of 12 amino acids. CDR3 amino acids: CASSLAPGAQYF. CDR3 coding DNA: TGTGCCAGCAGCCTCGCCCCCGGGGCGCAGTATTTT.

This chain connects TRBV7-2 to TRBJ2-1, with 11 bases matching TRBD2. Germline CDR1 SGHTA, CDR2 FQGNSA. V lost 5 bases, J lost 0 bases, and 3 bases stayed unmatched. The CDR3 runs 16 residues. CDR3: CASSLSGGASYNEQFF. In nucleotides, the CDR3 is TGTGCCAGCAGCCTTAGCGGGGGGGCCTCCTACAATGAGCAGTTCTTC.

This chain links TRBV5-6 with TRBJ2-7; D might be TRBD2 (5 bases). V lost 4 bases to trimming and J lost 7 bases, with 12 bases between them. The CDR3 runs 12 residues. Germline CDR1 and CDR2: SGHDT and YYEEEE. CDR3 sequence: CASSHPSGEQYF. In DNA form, the CDR3 reads TGTGCCAGCAGCCACCCCTCGGGGGAGCAGTACTTC.

V usage is TRBV4-1 and J usage is TRBJ1-2, with 7 bases identical to TRBD1. V lost 4 bases and J lost 6; bases outside the gene matches: 14. CDR3 size: 16 residues. Looked up from germline, CDR1 is MGHRA and CDR2 is YSYEKL. CDR3 in amino acids: CASSLGRARGGDGYTF. The CDR3 nucleotides are TGCGCCAGCAGCCTCGGGAGGGCCAGGGGGGGCGATGGCTACACCTTC.

This clone was recorded a few times. The chain couples TRBV7-8 to TRBJ2-1; D is ambiguous. V lost 3 bases and J 3 bases, leaving 9 bases between the germline ends. The germline CDR1 and CDR2 sequences are SGHVS and FQNEAQ. The CDR3 length is 14 residues. CDR3 sequence reads: CASSFTRNYNEQFF. The CDR3 DNA reads as TGTGCCAGCAGCTTTACGAGGAACTACAATGAGCAGTTCTTC.

The chain uses TRBV6-6 and TRBJ1-2; no clear D. Germline V gene data show CDR1 as MNHNY and CDR2 as SVGAGI (reference sequence). CDR3 length equals 14 residues. V lost 0 bases, J lost 3 bases, and 8 bases lay in between. CDR3 sequence (DNA): TGTGCCAGCAGTTACTCCGAGGGCGACTATGGCTACACCTTC. This translates into CASSYSEGDYGYTF.

This chain uses TRBV12-3 or TRBV12-4 with TRBJ1-2; TRBD1 might be the D (6 bases). The V and J ends lost 6 bases and 3 bases respectively, with 11 bases between them. This CDR3 contains 13 residues. DNA of the CDR3: TGTGCCAGCAGCCTAGGGGGTTACTATGGCTACACCTTC. Its translation: CASSLGGYYGYTF.

The chain links TRBV6-5 to TRBJ2-1; TRBD2 aligns across 8 bases. Trimming took 6 bases from V and 2 from J; bases not matched to a gene: 6. Germline V gives CDR1 MNHEY, CDR2 SVGAGI. The CDR3 is 15 amino acids. The DNA for the CDR3 is TGTGCCAGCAGCTCTCCGGGACTAGCCTACAATGAGCAGTTCTTC. Protein sequence: CASSSPGLAYNEQFF.

The chain carries TRBV16 and TRBJ1-2, with 7 bases matching TRBD1. The V gene end was trimmed by 3 bases and the J gene end by 2 bases; junction bases not matched to a gene: 9. CDR3 length: 16 residues. Germline V gene lookup returns CDR1 KGHSY and CDR2 FQNENV. The chain's CDR3 is CASSHASTGTNYGYTF. The CDR3 DNA follows: TGTGCCAGCAGCCACGCCTCGACAGGGACGAACTATGGCTACACCTTC.

The gene calls are TRBV5-1 and TRBJ1-1; 7 nucleotides line up with TRBD1. The germline V gene encodes CDR1 SGHRS and CDR2 YFSETQ. The CDR3 runs to 15 residues. The V gene end was trimmed by 3 bases and the J gene end by 4 bases; junction bases not matched to a gene: 9. The CDR3 spells CASSSSVAGGTEAFF. The CDR3 DNA reads TGCGCCAGCAGCTCCTCCGTTGCAGGGGGCACTGAAGCTTTCTTT.

The chain is built from TRBV2 and TRBJ1-2; possibly TRBD1 for D (5 bases). The CDR3 totals 13 residues. The germline V and J ends were trimmed by 6 bases and 8 bases, with 16 bases remaining between them. Germline assignment: CDR1 SNHLY and CDR2 FYNNEI. Here the CDR3 DNA reads TGTGCCAGCAGAGCAGACCACGGGGGGGGCTACACCTTC. It codes for CASRADHGGGYTF.

This chain uses TRBV25-1 with TRBJ1-1; no clear D. The CDR3 is 13 amino acids. Germline CDR1 reads MGHDK; CDR2 reads SYGVNS. Trimming shortened V by 4 bases and J by 1 base, and 7 bases separated the two germline ends. The CDR3 protein is CASSGTPNTEAFF. Here the CDR3 DNA reads TGTGCCAGCAGTGGGACTCCGAACACTGAAGCTTTCTTT.

The genes are TRBV5-1 and TRBJ1-2; the match to TRBD1 covers 8 bases. V shed 2 bases, J shed 5 bases, and the junction held 5 bases outside the gene matches. This CDR3 region has 14 residues. The germline V gene has CDR1 SGHRS and CDR2 YFSETQ. The CDR3 reads CASSLQGEAYGYTF. The CDR3 bases are TGCGCCAGCAGCTTACAGGGGGAAGCTTATGGCTACACCTTC.

The rearrangement uses TRBV18 and TRBJ2-3, with 10 bases lining up with TRBD2. Germline lookup yields CDR1 KGHSH and CDR2 LQKENI. There are 16 residues in the CDR3. With V trimmed by 3 bases and J by 2 bases, 5 bases remained unmatched. This CDR3 reads CASSPQRGGNTDTQYF. The CDR3 DNA follows: TGTGCCAGCTCACCTCAGCGGGGGGGTAACACAGATACGCAGTATTTT.

V usage is TRBV19 and J usage is TRBJ2-3, with D maybe TRBD2 (6 bases). There are 13 residues in the CDR3. V dropped 7 bases and J dropped 6 bases, with 14 bases sitting between them. Per the germline V gene, CDR1 is LNHDA and CDR2 is SQIVND (reference sequence). The CDR3 here is CASTPGRRDTQYF. The CDR3, as DNA: TGTGCCAGTACTCCAGGGAGGCGGGATACGCAGTATTTT.

V gene TRBV6-6 combines with J gene TRBJ2-1, with 9 bases identical to TRBD1. The V segment lost 5 bases and the J segment 7 bases; nucleotides outside the gene matches: 9. Per germline, CDR1 MNHNY and CDR2 SVGAGI (reference sequence). The CDR3 has 15 amino acids. DNA for the CDR3: TGTGCCAGCAGTCCCGGGACAGGGATCTTTAATGAGCAGTTCTTC. This codes for CASSPGTGIFNEQFF.

This clone occurred a few times. CDR3 bases: TGTGCCAGCAGCCCCGACAGGGGGCCTGGAAACACCATATATTTT. Its translation: CASSPDRGPGNTIYF. This chain links TRBV7-2 with TRBJ1-3; 10 bases are a match to TRBD1. CDR3 size: 15 residues. Trimming removed 5 bases from V and 2 bases from J; junction bases left unmatched: 3. Germline assignment: CDR1 SGHTA and CDR2 FQGNSA. Together with reference TRBV7-2 and TRBJ1-3, the CDR3 gives the full variable domain: GAGVSQSPSNKVTEKGKDVELRCDPISGHTALYWYRQSLGQGLEFLIYFQGNSAPDKSGLPSDRFSAERTGGSVSTLTIQRTQQEDSAVYLCASSPDRGPGNTIYFGEGSWLTVV.